One sample yielded the 10 T cell receptor beta chains listed below, sequenced in a study of OX40 agonist ivuxolimab in advanced cancers. To prepare the library, the immunoSEQ multiplex PCR assay was applied. TCRdb limited this immuneACCESS table to in-frame rearrangements with V and J called. A share of clones is missing; checked studies link under half to unresolved V genes, and the rest is unexplained. Present in this sample are under 20,000 clones, less than 90% of which were seen just once. 50% of the sample goes to the ten largest clones. The sequences come from CD4+ or CD8+ T cells sorted from blood, collected in a trial of the OX40 agonist ivuxolimab. The receptors were gathered from an adult with an advanced solid tumor such as melanoma, head and neck, liver or kidney cancer.

The chain has TRBV19 and TRBJ2-1; 7 positions match TRBD1. The CDR3 contains 15 residues. The V gene end was trimmed by 3 bases and the J gene end by 8 bases; junction bases not matched to a gene: 10. Per germline, CDR1 LNHDA and CDR2 SQIVND (reference sequence). CDR3 DNA: TGTGCCAGTAGTATCTTAGGGGGCGCAATAGATGAGCAGTTCTTC. It specifies CASSILGGAIDEQFF.

The J gene is TRBJ2-1, the V gene TRBV28; tentatively, D is TRBD2 (6 bases). This CDR3 is 15 amino acids long. Trimming cost V 2 bases and J 1 base, with 9 bases left between them. Looked up from germline, CDR1 is MDHEN and CDR2 is SYDVKM. This CDR3 reads CASSLVSGSYNEQFF. Here the CDR3 DNA reads TGTGCCAGCAGTTTAGTTAGCGGATCCTACAATGAGCAGTTCTTC.

This clone is judged medium-sized (0.01 to 0.1%). The chain recombines TRBV27 with TRBJ2-7; 8 nucleotides agree with TRBD1. Germline V gene sequence: CDR1 MNHEY, CDR2 SMNVEV (reference sequence). V shed 5 bases, J shed 4 bases, and the junction held 13 bases outside the gene matches. The CDR3 has 16 residues. The CDR3 sequence is CASSAIAGTGVYEQYF. CDR3 coding DNA: TGTGCCAGCAGTGCAATTGCCGGGACAGGAGTATACGAGCAGTACTTC.

The J gene is TRBJ2-3, the V gene TRBV9; the D gene is possibly TRBD2 (6 bases). From germline, CDR1 is SGDLS and CDR2 YYNGEE. V gave up 3 bases and J gave up 0 bases, with 11 bases separating them. This CDR3 has 15 residues. CDR3 DNA sequence: TGTGCCAGCAGCGCTTCCGGGGGTAGCACAGATACGCAGTATTTT. Protein: CASSASGGSTDTQYF.

V and J are TRBV19 and TRBJ2-3; D possibly uses TRBD1 or TRBD2 (5 bases each). The CDR3 contains 16 residues. The germline V gene encodes CDR1 LNHDA and CDR2 SQIVND (reference sequence). Trimming pared 7 bases from V and 2 bases from J, leaving 19 bases between. CDR3 DNA: TGTGCCAGTACGTTAGGGGTGGCCGGGGACACAGATACGCAGTATTTT. Residues: CASTLGVAGDTDTQYF. The complete variable domain, with remaining parts taken from reference TRBV19 and TRBJ2-3, reads DGGITQSPKYLFRKEGQNVTLSCEQNLNHDAMYWYRQDPGQGLRLIYYSQIVNDFQKGDIAEGYSVSREKKESFPLTVTSAQKNPTAFYLCASTLGVAGDTDTQYFGPGTRLTVL.

The J gene is TRBJ1-1, the V gene TRBV29-1; D is ambiguous. Per the germline V gene, CDR1 is SQVTM and CDR2 is ANQGSEA. Trimming stripped 5 bases from V and 6 bases from J, with 10 bases between. The length of the CDR3 is 11 residues. The chain's CDR3 is CSVLGSSEAFF. The CDR3 DNA reads as TGCAGCGTTCTCGGGAGTTCTGAAGCTTTCTTT.

J is TRBJ2-7 and V is TRBV7-2; D may match TRBD1 or TRBD2 (5 bases each). The CDR3 totals 14 residues. The germline V and J ends were trimmed by 3 bases and 3 bases, with 12 bases remaining between them. The germline V gene encodes CDR1 SGHTA and CDR2 FQGNSA. Here the CDR3 reads CASSLDMAGYEQYF. The CDR3 DNA is TGTGCCAGCAGCTTGGACATGGCGGGCTACGAGCAGTACTTC.

The chain recombines TRBV6-6 with TRBJ2-5; weak D call: TRBD1 (6 bases). With 7 bases removed from V and 5 bases from J, the gap between germline ends came to 20 bases. CDR3 length: 15 residues. Germline V gene sequence: CDR1 MNHNY, CDR2 SVGAGI (reference sequence). The CDR3 region is CASIQIPGHHETQYF. The CDR3 nucleotides read TGTGCCAGCATCCAAATCCCGGGACATCACGAGACCCAGTACTTC.

V usage is TRBV2 and J usage is TRBJ2-5, with 7 bases that match TRBD2. CDR1 and CDR2 (germline): SNHLY, FYNNEI. The V and J ends lost 3 bases and 6 bases, in that order; junction bases with no gene match: 10. The CDR3 covers 15 residues. CDR3 residues: CASSDLGGSRKTQYF. In DNA form, the CDR3 reads TGTGCCAGCAGTGATCTGGGGGGGAGTAGAAAGACCCAGTACTTC.

The rearrangement uses TRBV28 and TRBJ2-1, with D perhaps given as TRBD1 or TRBD2 (5 bases each). CDR1 and CDR2 from the germline V gene are MDHEN and SYDVKM. V was shortened by 7 bases and J by 7 bases, with 11 bases between the two germline ends. This CDR3 region has 12 residues. In DNA form, the CDR3 reads TGTGCCAGCACAGGAGAGGGGAATGAGCAGTTCTTC. This codes for CASTGEGNEQFF.